Listed below are T cell receptor beta chains from one sample, sequenced in a study of blood T cell repertoires in COVID-19. Using immunoSEQ multiplex PCR, the repertoire was profiled, and TCRdb retains in-frame clones only, with some absent. The table includes around 140,000 clones, 88% detected once. The sample was peripheral blood. These receptors came from a man aged 55 to 70 with active or convalescent COVID-19. Both conserved end residues are part of each CDR3.

TRBV3-1/TRBV3-2	TRBJ2-7	CASSSSGTILYEQYF
TRBV7-3	TRBJ2-1	CASSFSGKSYNEQFF
TRBV7-2	TRBJ1-3	CASSSTSSGNTIYF
TRBV27	TRBJ1-6	CASSFWEAGSPLHF
TRBV7-9	TRBJ1-1	CASSLVPRNTEAFF
TRBV11-2	TRBJ2-1	CASSSGLAINEQFF
TRBV2	TRBJ2-1	CASSGGMTGGMWFF
TRBV28	TRBJ1-3	CASSLYPGYSGNTIYF
TRBV18	TRBJ2-7	CASSPRGDEQYF
TRBV28	TRBJ1-1	CASAGGGSNTEAFF
TRBV21-1	TRBJ1-6	CASTSQVDLYNSPLHF
TRBV9	TRBJ2-4	CASSPSYQGVAKNIQYF
TRBV7-2	TRBJ1-2	CASSLGQGAQGYTF
TRBV2	TRBJ2-3	CASSVSSSYTQYF
TRBV19	TRBJ1-1	CASSIVGGNTEAFF
TRBV12-3/TRBV12-4	TRBJ1-3	CASSTGGNTIYF
TRBV24-1	TRBJ2-3	CATSDRDRELTDTQYF
TRBV9	TRBJ2-3	CASSAGTGGTDTQYF
TRBV19	TRBJ2-2	CASSIWLGRTGELFF
TRBV14	TRBJ2-3	CASSQGGTGATDTQYF
TRBV5-6	TRBJ2-7	CASSLVDSPGEQYF
TRBV4-1	TRBJ1-5	CASSQTSGTGDQPQHF
TRBV6-5	TRBJ2-7	CASWGPTKQYF
TRBV11-2	TRBJ1-2	CASTTTSGGRGGYTF
TRBV18	TRBJ1-5	CASSPGTTRQPQHF
TRBV6-5	TRBJ2-7	CASSTGTGLYEQYF
TRBV6-2/TRBV6-3	TRBJ1-1	CASSETGGRNTEAFF
TRBV18	TRBJ2-3	CASSRVSGPYTDTQYF
TRBV19	TRBJ1-1	CASSSTGDTEAFF
TRBV24-1	TRBJ2-5	CATSDFRPGAAQETQYF
TRBV5-8	TRBJ2-7	CASSPGRDGYF
TRBV15	TRBJ1-4	CATSRDNAVPEKLFF
TRBV28	TRBJ2-1	CASSLSLLAGDREQFF
TRBV24-1	TRBJ2-3	CATSESLAGGLDTQYF
TRBV11-2	TRBJ1-1	CASSLAQTKTEAFF
TRBV7-3	TRBJ2-1	CASSIDTHNEQFF
TRBV7-9	TRBJ2-5	CASSLQAGAETQYF
TRBV7-2	TRBJ2-3	CASSPEGTSVTDTQYF
TRBV20-1	TRBJ2-5	CSASPRDSPWTQYF
TRBV6-5	TRBJ1-1	CASSYQTGRNTEAFF
TRBV18	TRBJ1-1	CASSPGGQGASEAFF